Each of the 5 T cell receptor beta chains below was sequenced from the same sample in a study of blood T cells in healthy people across ages. The authors ran a second PCR of 7 to 11 cycles using a sample-barcoded 5' primer and a J-beta primer mix. A single record per CDR3 protein comes from TCRdb applying MiXCR to the 5' RACE reads. Of about 1.7 million distinct CDR3 sequences in the sample, 28% were seen once. Sequenced sample: blood. All receptors derive from a woman aged 25 to 39 in good health.

This clonotype was seen just once. The rearrangement links TRBV20-1 to TRBJ1-5; 9 bases line up with TRBD1. The CDR3 runs 16 residues. Germline-derived CDR1 and CDR2 are DFQATT and SNEGSKA (reference sequence). The V gene end was trimmed by 3 bases and the J gene end by 4 bases; junction bases not matched to a gene: 10. The CDR3 region is CSASGGTGRGNQPQHF. In DNA form, the CDR3 reads TGCAGTGCTAGTGGCGGGACAGGGCGTGGAAATCAGCCCCAGCATTTT.

This clonotype was found many times. This chain connects TRBV20-1 to TRBJ2-5, with 10 bases aligning to TRBD1. From germline, CDR1 is DFQATT and CDR2 SNEGSKA (reference sequence). The CDR3 has 13 amino acids. Trimming at V came to 2 bases and at J to 4 bases, leaving 1 base not matched to a gene. The CDR3 sequence is CSARRDRGETQYF. DNA of the CDR3: TGCAGTGCTAGACGGGACAGGGGAGAGACCCAGTACTTC.

This CDR3 reads CASRGGQGVRNEQYF. The CDR3 DNA sequence: TGTGCCAGCAGGGGTGGACAGGGGGTACGGAACGAGCAGTACTTC. The V call is TRBV2, the J call TRBJ2-7, with 10 bases fitting TRBD1. Germline CDR1 and CDR2: SNHLY and FYNNEI. This CDR3 has 15 amino acids. Germline trimming cut 6 bases from V and 5 bases from J; bases unmatched to any gene: 10. Combining the CDR3 with reference TRBV2 and TRBJ2-7 gives the whole variable domain EPEVTQTPSHQVTQMGQEVILRCVPISNHLYFYWYRQILGQKVEFLVSFYNNEISEKSEIFDDQFSVERPDGSNFTLKIRSTKLEDSAMYFCASRGGQGVRNEQYFGPGTRLTVT.

This clonotype occurred many times. Its ends do not fully match the called genes, so a read error is possible. The CDR3 DNA follows: TGCGCCAGCAGTCAAGAACCGCTAGCTAACTATGGCTACACCTTC. Protein: CASSQEPLANYGYTF. The V and J genes are TRBV4-1 and TRBJ1-2; D ambiguous. The germline V gene encodes CDR1 MGHRA and CDR2 YSYEKL. The CDR3 runs to 15 residues.

This chain joins TRBV3-1 and TRBJ1-2; D might be TRBD1 (6 bases). Trimming stripped 2 bases from V and 8 bases from J, with 15 bases between. CDR1 is LGHDT, CDR2 YNNKEL, per germline (reference sequence). CDR3 length: 14 amino acids. The CDR3: CASSQKGTGAGYTF. CDR3 sequence (DNA): TGTGCCAGCAGCCAAAAGGGAACGGGGGCCGGCTACACCTTC. Using reference TRBV3-1 and TRBJ1-2 for the parts outside the CDR3, the full variable domain is DTAVSQTPKYLVTQMGNDKSIKCEQNLGHDTMYWYKQDSKKFLKIMFSYNNKELIINETVPNRFSPKSPDKAHLNLHINSLELGDSAVYFCASSQKGTGAGYTFGSGTRLTVV.